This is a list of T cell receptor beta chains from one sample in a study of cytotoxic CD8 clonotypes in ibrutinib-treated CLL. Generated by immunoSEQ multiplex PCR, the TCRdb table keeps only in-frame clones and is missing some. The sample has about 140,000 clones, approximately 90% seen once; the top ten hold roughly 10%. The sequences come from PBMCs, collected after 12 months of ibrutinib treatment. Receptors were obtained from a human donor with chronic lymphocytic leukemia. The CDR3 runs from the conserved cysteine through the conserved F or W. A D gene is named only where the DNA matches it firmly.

TGTGCCAGCAGTGAGGGGGGCGATGAGCAGTTCTTC CASSEGGDEQFF . TRBJ2-1 TRBV2
TGTGCCAGCAGTGCCCTACAAGGAAAAGAAGCTTTCTTT CASSALQGKEAFF . TRBJ1-1 TRBV27
TGTGCCAGCAGTTCATTCGTAGTGGGCCAAGAGACCCAGTACTTC CASSSFVVGQETQYF . TRBJ2-5 TRBV28
TGTGCCAGCAGCGCCTATACCCTAGCGGGAGCTTACGATGAGCAGTTCTTC CASSAYTLAGAYDEQFF TRBD2 TRBJ2-1 TRBV9
TGTGCCAGCAGTACCGCCAGGGGTTCGACATTGGACAATGAGCAGTTCTTC CASSTARGSTLDNEQFF . TRBJ2-1 TRBV27
TGTGCCAGCAGCCCCTCCGCCCACCTCAGGGTGCTCCACGAGCAGTACTTC CASSPSAHLRVLHEQYF . TRBJ2-7 TRBV9
TGTGCCAGCAGTTTGATGTTCTCTGGGGCCAACGTCCTGACTTTC CASSLMFSGANVLTF . TRBJ2-6 TRBV27
TGTGCCAGTATGGGACAGAAAGAGACCCAGTACTTC CASMGQKETQYF TRBD1 TRBJ2-5 TRBV19
TGCGCCAGCAGTCCCCGACCCTATGGCTACACCTTC CASSPRPYGYTF . TRBJ1-2 TRBV23-1
TGTGCCATCAGGGACGAGCGGGGCTCCTACGAGCAGTACTTC CAIRDERGSYEQYF TRBD2 TRBJ2-7 TRBV10-3
TGCAGTGCTAGTAGCTCCTACGAGCAGTACTTC CSASSSYEQYF . TRBJ2-7 TRBV20-1
TGTGCCAGCCGGGGTTCCTACGAGCAGTACTTC CASRGSYEQYF . TRBJ2-7 TRBV9